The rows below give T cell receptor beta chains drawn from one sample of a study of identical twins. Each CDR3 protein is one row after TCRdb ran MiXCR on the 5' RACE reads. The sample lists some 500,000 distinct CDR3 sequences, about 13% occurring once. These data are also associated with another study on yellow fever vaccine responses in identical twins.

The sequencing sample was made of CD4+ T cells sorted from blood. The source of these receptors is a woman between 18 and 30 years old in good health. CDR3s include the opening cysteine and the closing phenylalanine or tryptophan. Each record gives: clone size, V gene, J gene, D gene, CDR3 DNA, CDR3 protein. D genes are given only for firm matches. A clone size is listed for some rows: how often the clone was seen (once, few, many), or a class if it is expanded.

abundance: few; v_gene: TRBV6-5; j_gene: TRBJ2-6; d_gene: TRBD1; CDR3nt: TGTGCCAGCAGTTCTTCAGGGGGCTCTGGGGCCAACGTCCTGACTTTC; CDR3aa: CASSSSGGSGANVLTF
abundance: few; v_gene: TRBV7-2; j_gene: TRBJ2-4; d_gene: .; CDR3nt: TGTGCCAGCAGCTTCTCTGGGGTGGACATTCAGTACTTC; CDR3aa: CASSFSGVDIQYF
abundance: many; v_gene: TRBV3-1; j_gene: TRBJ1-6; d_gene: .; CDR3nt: TGTGCCAGCAGCCACACTAATTCACCCCTCCACTTT; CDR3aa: CASSHTNSPLHF
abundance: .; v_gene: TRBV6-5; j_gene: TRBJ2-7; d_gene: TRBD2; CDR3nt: TGTGCCAGCAGTTTCCCGGGACTAGCGGTCCACGAGCAGTACTTC; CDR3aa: CASSFPGLAVHEQYF
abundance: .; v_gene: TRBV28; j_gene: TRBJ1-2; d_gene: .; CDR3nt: TGTGCCAGCTATTCGGGGAGGCCAAGCTACACCTTC; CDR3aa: CASYSGRPSYTF
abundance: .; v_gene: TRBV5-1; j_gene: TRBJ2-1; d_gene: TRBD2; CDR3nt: TGCGCCAGCAGCTTGGTACGGGGAGGGTTGAATGAGCAGTTCTTC; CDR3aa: CASSLVRGGLNEQFF
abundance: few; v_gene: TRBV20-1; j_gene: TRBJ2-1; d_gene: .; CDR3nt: TGCAGTGCTCCAGATAGGTTGAGAATAACATCGTCTGAGCAGTTCTTC; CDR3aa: CSAPDRLRITSSEQFF
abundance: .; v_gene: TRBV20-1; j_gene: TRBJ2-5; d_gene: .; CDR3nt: TGCAGTGCTAGAGATTTCTTAAGGGCAGGTCAAGAGACCCAGTACTTC; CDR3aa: CSARDFLRAGQETQYF
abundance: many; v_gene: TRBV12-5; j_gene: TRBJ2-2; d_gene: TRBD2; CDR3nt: TGTGCTAGTGGTGCTAGCGGGGGCCACGGGGAGCTGTTTTTT; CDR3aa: CASGASGGHGELFF
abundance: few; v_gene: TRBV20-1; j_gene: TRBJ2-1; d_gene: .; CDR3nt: TGCAGTGCTAGAGGGGAACAGCAGTTCTTC; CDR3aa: CSARGEQQFF
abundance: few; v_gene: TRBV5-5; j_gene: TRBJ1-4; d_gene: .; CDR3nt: TGTGCCAGCAGCTCCGACGCGAGAACCGATGAAAAACTGTTTTTT; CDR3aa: CASSSDARTDEKLFF
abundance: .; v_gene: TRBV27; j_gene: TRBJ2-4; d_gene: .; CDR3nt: TGTGCCAGCCGGAGGACACCTAAGAACATTCAGTACTTC; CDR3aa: CASRRTPKNIQYF
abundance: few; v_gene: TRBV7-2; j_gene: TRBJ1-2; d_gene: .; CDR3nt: TGTGCCAGCAGCAACAGTCAGGTCGGCTACACCTTC; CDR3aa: CASSNSQVGYTF
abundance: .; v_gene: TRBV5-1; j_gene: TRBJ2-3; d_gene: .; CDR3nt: TGCGCCAGCAGCTTGGCGGGGTTTGGAAGCACAGATACGCAGTATTTT; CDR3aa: CASSLAGFGSTDTQYF
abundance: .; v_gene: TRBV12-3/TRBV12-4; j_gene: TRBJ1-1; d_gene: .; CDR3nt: TGTGCCAGCAGGGTGCGGCAGGGATACGCTGAAGCTTTCTTT; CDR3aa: CASRVRQGYAEAFF
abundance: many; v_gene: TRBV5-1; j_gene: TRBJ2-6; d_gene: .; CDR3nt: TGCGCCAGCAGCTTGGCTGGAGTTAGCGGGGCCAACGTCCTGACTTTC; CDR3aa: CASSLAGVSGANVLTF
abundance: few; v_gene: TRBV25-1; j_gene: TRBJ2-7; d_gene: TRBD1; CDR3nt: TGTGCCAGCAGTGATTTGATAGTGGACAGGGGCTACGAGCAGTACTTC; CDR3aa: CASSDLIVDRGYEQYF
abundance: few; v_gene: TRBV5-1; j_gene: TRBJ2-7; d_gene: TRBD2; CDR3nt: TGCGCCAGCAGCTTGGCTTTAGCGGGATACTACGAGCAGTACTTC; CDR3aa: CASSLALAGYYEQYF
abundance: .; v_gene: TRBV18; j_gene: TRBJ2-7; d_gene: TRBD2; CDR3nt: TGTGCCAGCTCACCGCTCCCGACGGGGGGAAGTGACGAGCAGTACTTC; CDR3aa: CASSPLPTGGSDEQYF
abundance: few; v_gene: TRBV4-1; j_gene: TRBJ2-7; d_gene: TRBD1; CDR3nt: TGCGCCAGCAGCCAAGTCTACCGGGACAGGGACTACGAGCAGTACTTC; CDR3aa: CASSQVYRDRDYEQYF
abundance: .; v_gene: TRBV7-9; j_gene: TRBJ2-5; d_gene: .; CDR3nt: TGTGCCAGCAGCCGAGGACGGGGAGAGACCCAGTACTTC; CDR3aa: CASSRGRGETQYF
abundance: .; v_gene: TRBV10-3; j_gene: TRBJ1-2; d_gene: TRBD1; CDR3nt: TGTGCCATCAGTGAGGGACAGGGCACGAACTATGGCTACACCTTC; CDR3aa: CAISEGQGTNYGYTF
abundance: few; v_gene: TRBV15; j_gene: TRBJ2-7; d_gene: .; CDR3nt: TGTGCCACCAGCAGAGACACACGCATAGTCGAGCAGTACTTC; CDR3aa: CATSRDTRIVEQYF
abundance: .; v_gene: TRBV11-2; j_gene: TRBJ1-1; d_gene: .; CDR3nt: TGTGCCAGCAGCTTAGCCGGGGGCAGTTGGTCTGAAGCTTTCTTT; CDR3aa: CASSLAGGSWSEAFF
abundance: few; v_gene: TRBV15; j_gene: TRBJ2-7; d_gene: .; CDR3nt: TGTGCCACCAGCAGGGGAGAGCTTTACGAGCAGTACTTC; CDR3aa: CATSRGELYEQYF
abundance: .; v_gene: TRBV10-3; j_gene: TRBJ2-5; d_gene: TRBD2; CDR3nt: TGTGCCACAGGACTAGCTGGAGAGACCCAGTACTTC; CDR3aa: CATGLAGETQYF